This is a list of T cell receptor beta chains from one sample in a study of shared clonotypes between healthy human individuals. TCRdb's table, derived via immunoSEQ multiplex PCR, lists solely in-frame clones and lacks some. The sample holds about 2 million clones, about 94% seen once. Sequenced material: naive CD8+ T cells sorted from blood. The receptors were gathered from a man aged 18 to 29 in good health. Each CDR3 is given with its conserved first and last residue. Each record gives: V gene, clone size, D gene, J gene, CDR3 DNA, CDR3 protein. D genes are given only for firm matches. Some rows mark clone size as missing; the rest say once, few, many or name a class of expanded clone.

TRBV11-2	NA	NA	TRBJ2-5	TGTGCCAGCAGCTTAGGGGGCGGGGCACCAATGGAGACCCAGTACTTC	CASSLGGGAPMETQYF
TRBV5-1	NA	TRBD1	TRBJ1-3	TGCGCCAGCAGCTTCGAGGGGGCGGATGGAAACACCATATATTTT	CASSFEGADGNTIYF
TRBV7-9	NA	NA	TRBJ2-5	TGTGCCAGCAGCTTAGTTCTGCATTGGGAGACCCAGTACTTC	CASSLVLHWETQYF
TRBV27	NA	NA	TRBJ2-1	TGTGCCAGCAGTCTTAGGGGGTCCTACAATGAGCAGTTCTTC	CASSLRGSYNEQFF
TRBV9	once	NA	TRBJ2-2	TGTGCCAGCAGCGTAGGGCAGGACAGCACCGGGGAGCTGTTTTTT	CASSVGQDSTGELFF
TRBV6-1	NA	NA	TRBJ2-2	TGTGCCAGCAGTATCCCAGGGGGGGCCGGGGAGCTGTTTTTT	CASSIPGGAGELFF
TRBV27	NA	NA	TRBJ2-7	TGTGCCAGCAGGGGCATTCAGGGGGGCTACGAGCAGTACTTC	CASRGIQGGYEQYF
TRBV27	NA	NA	TRBJ2-1	TGTGCCAGCCGTAGCCCCTCTAGCTCCTACAATGAGCAGTTCTTC	CASRSPSSSYNEQFF
TRBV7-9	NA	NA	TRBJ1-1	TGTGCCAGCAGCTCCAGTCGGGGGATAAACACTGAAGCTTTCTTT	CASSSSRGINTEAFF
TRBV4-1	NA	NA	TRBJ2-7	TGCGCCAGCAGCCCCATCCCCCTAGGCGGAGGGACCTACGAGCAGTACTTC	CASSPIPLGGGTYEQYF
TRBV7-9	NA	TRBD1	TRBJ2-2	TGTGCCAGCAGCGATTACAGGGGTCCGGCCACAGCGAACACCGGGGAGCTGTTTTTT	CASSDYRGPATANTGELFF
TRBV30	once	NA	TRBJ2-7	TGTGCCTGGAGTATAAATACCGGACCGGCCTACGAGCAGTACTTC	CAWSINTGPAYEQYF
TRBV4-1	NA	TRBD1	TRBJ2-3	TGCGCCAGCAGCCAGCGAGGGGGCCTGGGGGATACGCAGTATTTT	CASSQRGGLGDTQYF
TRBV28	NA	NA	TRBJ1-5	TGTGCCAGCAGTTTGTCGACAGGACATAGCAATCAGCCCCAGCATTTT	CASSLSTGHSNQPQHF